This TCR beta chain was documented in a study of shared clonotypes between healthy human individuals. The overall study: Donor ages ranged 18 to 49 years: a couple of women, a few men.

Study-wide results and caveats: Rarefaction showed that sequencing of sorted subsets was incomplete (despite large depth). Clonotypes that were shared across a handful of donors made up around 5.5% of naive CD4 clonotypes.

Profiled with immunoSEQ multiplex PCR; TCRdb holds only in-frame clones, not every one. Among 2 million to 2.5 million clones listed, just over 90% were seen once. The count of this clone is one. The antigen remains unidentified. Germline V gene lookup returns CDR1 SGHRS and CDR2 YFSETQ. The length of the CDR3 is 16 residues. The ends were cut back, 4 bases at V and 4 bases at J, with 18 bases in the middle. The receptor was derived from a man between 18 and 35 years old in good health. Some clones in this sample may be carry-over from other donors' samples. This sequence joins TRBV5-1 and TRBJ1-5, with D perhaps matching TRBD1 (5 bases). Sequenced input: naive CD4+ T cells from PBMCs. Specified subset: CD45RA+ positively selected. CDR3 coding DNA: TGCGCCAGCAGCCCGGGGGATGACGGGAGAAATCAGCCCCAGCATTTT. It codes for CASSPGDDGRNQPQHF.